These T cell receptor beta chains were read from a single sample in a study of shared clonotypes between healthy human individuals. Some clones are missing from TCRdb's copy, which holds only in-frame ones; the method was immunoSEQ multiplex PCR. The sample shows around 2.3 million clones, roughly 95% of them seen only once. The sample taken for sequencing was naive CD4+ T cells sorted from blood. The origin of the receptors is a man younger than 35 in good health. CDR3s include the opening cysteine and the closing phenylalanine or tryptophan. The order of the fields is V gene, D gene, J gene, clone size, CDR3 protein, CDR3 DNA. The D gene is left open where the match is weak. Size tells how often a clone was seen (once, few, many) or the class of an expanded clone, and some rows leave it out.

TRBV10-3	TRBD1	TRBJ1-1	NA	CAISDSIGGSAEAFF	TGTGCCATCAGTGATTCAATAGGGGGCAGCGCTGAAGCTTTCTTT
TRBV2	NA	TRBJ2-7	NA	CASSDEGPPRDEQYF	TGTGCCAGCAGTGATGAGGGGCCCCCTCGGGACGAGCAGTACTTC
TRBV18	TRBD1	TRBJ1-1	NA	CASSPRTGGLNTEAFF	TGTGCCAGCTCACCCCGGACAGGGGGCCTGAACACTGAAGCTTTCTTT
TRBV5-1	NA	TRBJ2-7	NA	CASSLAGIPYEQYF	TGCGCCAGCAGCTTGGCCGGGATACCTTACGAGCAGTACTTC
TRBV7-9	NA	TRBJ2-3	once	CASSLAISTDTQYF	TGTGCCAGCAGCTTAGCGATTAGCACAGATACGCAGTATTTT
TRBV5-1	TRBD2	TRBJ2-1	NA	CASSPAAGDNEQFF	TGCGCCAGCAGCCCGGCCGCGGGAGACAATGAGCAGTTCTTC
TRBV5-1	TRBD1	TRBJ2-3	NA	CASSQDRGTDTQYF	TGCGCCAGCAGTCAGGACAGGGGGACAGATACGCAGTATTTT
TRBV30	NA	TRBJ2-7	NA	CAWSVQGREQYF	TGTGCCTGGAGTGTACAGGGGAGGGAGCAGTACTTC
TRBV2	TRBD1	TRBJ2-3	once	CASSEAGQTDTQYF	TGTGCCAGCAGTGAAGCGGGACAGACAGATACGCAGTATTTT
TRBV27	TRBD2	TRBJ2-3	NA	CASSQGTSGADTQYF	TGTGCCAGCAGTCAAGGGACTAGCGGGGCAGATACGCAGTATTTT
TRBV4-3	NA	TRBJ2-1	NA	CASSQELVSEQFF	TGCGCCAGCAGCCAAGAACTAGTTAGTGAGCAGTTCTTC
TRBV5-1	NA	TRBJ1-3	NA	CASSQVGGANTIYF	TGCGCCAGCAGCCAGGTCGGAGGGGCAAACACCATATATTTT
TRBV6-5	NA	TRBJ1-2	few	CASSLRTDGGYTF	TGTGCCAGCAGTCTAAGGACAGATGGGGGCTACACCTTC
TRBV7-9	TRBD1	TRBJ2-6	NA	CASSYQQGIGANVLTF	TGTGCCAGCAGCTACCAACAGGGGATTGGGGCCAACGTCCTGACTTTC
TRBV10-3	TRBD2	TRBJ2-3	NA	CAIKTSAGADTQYF	TGTGCCATCAAAACTAGCGCTGGCGCAGATACGCAGTATTTT
TRBV7-2	NA	TRBJ2-5	NA	CASSNGQTQETQYF	TGTGCCAGCAGCAACGGACAAACCCAAGAGACCCAGTACTTC
TRBV4-1	TRBD2	TRBJ2-7	NA	CASSRELAGPYEQYF	TGCGCCAGCAGCCGAGAACTAGCGGGGCCCTACGAGCAGTACTTC
TRBV6-5	NA	TRBJ2-3	NA	CASSYSGGGTDTQYF	TGTGCCAGCAGTTACTCCGGGGGTGGTACAGATACGCAGTATTTT
TRBV5-4	NA	TRBJ2-7	NA	CASSNQKALSSYEQCF	TGTGCCAGCAGCAATCAGAAGGCCCTGAGCTCCTACGAGCAGTGCTTC
TRBV27	NA	TRBJ2-2	NA	CASSPRPGELFF	TGTGCCAGCAGTCCCCGTCCCGGGGAGCTGTTTTTT
TRBV27	NA	TRBJ2-5	NA	CASSVTRKETQYF	TGTGCCAGCAGTGTCACTAGGAAAGAGACCCAGTACTTC
TRBV5-1	NA	TRBJ1-1	NA	CASSSGGMMGSEAFF	TGCGCCAGCAGCTCAGGCGGGATGATGGGGTCTGAAGCTTTCTTT
TRBV6-5	NA	TRBJ1-2	NA	CASSTGRSSYGYTF	TGTGCCAGCAGTACAGGGAGGTCAAGCTATGGCTACACCTTC
TRBV27	TRBD1	TRBJ1-1	NA	CASSLLYGTGMNTEAFF	TGTGCCAGCAGTTTACTCTACGGGACAGGAATGAACACTGAAGCTTTCTTT
TRBV18	NA	TRBJ2-5	NA	CASSPRRGEQYF	TGTGCCAGCTCACCGCGCAGGGGAGAACAGTACTTC
TRBV7-2	TRBD2	TRBJ2-3	NA	CASSFLAGISTDTQYF	TGTGCCAGCAGTTTCCTAGCGGGTATTAGCACAGATACGCAGTATTTT
TRBV6-5	NA	TRBJ2-1	NA	CASSQRVPNEQFF	TGTGCCAGCAGCCAGCGGGTCCCCAATGAGCAGTTCTTC
TRBV7-6	TRBD2	TRBJ2-7	NA	CASSSELAGFYEQYF	TGTGCCAGCAGCTCGGAACTAGCGGGTTTCTACGAGCAGTACTTC
TRBV30	TRBD1	TRBJ2-1	NA	CAWNRDSYYNEQFF	TGTGCCTGGAACCGGGACAGTTACTACAATGAGCAGTTCTTC
TRBV2	NA	TRBJ2-5	NA	CASSPGPPGTSDQYF	TGTGCCAGCAGCCCGGGACCCCCCGGGACGAGCGACCAGTACTTC
TRBV10-3	NA	TRBJ1-2	NA	CAISELTGNYGYTF	TGTGCCATCAGTGAGCTAACAGGGAACTATGGCTACACCTTC
TRBV5-4	NA	TRBJ2-2	NA	CASSLPPGGPKNTGELFF	TGTGCCAGCAGCTTACCCCCCGGGGGACCGAAAAACACCGGGGAGCTGTTTTTT
TRBV6-1	NA	TRBJ2-1	once	CASSELTRGNRNEQFF	TGTGCCAGCAGTGAACTGACGAGGGGGAATAGGAATGAGCAGTTCTTC
TRBV4-3	TRBD2	TRBJ2-4	once	CASSQDPTSGSQGAKNIQYF	TGCGCCAGCAGCCAAGATCCGACTAGCGGGAGCCAGGGGGCCAAAAACATTCAGTACTTC
TRBV6-4	NA	TRBJ1-1	NA	CASSDSNWRANTEAFF	TGTGCCAGCAGTGACTCGAATTGGCGGGCGAACACTGAAGCTTTCTTT
TRBV11-3	NA	TRBJ2-2	NA	CASSPVAGKNTGELFF	TGTGCCAGCAGCCCCGTGGCAGGGAAGAACACCGGGGAGCTGTTTTTT
TRBV30	TRBD1	TRBJ2-2	NA	CAWRSRQTGPGELFF	TGTGCCTGGAGGTCCCGCCAGACAGGGCCCGGGGAGCTGTTTTTT
TRBV18	TRBD1	TRBJ2-1	NA	CASSPPQTGGSVEPNEQFF	TGTGCCAGCTCACCACCGCAGACAGGGGGCTCAGTTGAGCCCAATGAGCAGTTCTTC
TRBV4-3	NA	TRBJ1-6	NA	CASSQDPGYDSPLHF	TGCGCCAGCAGCCAAGATCCCGGGTATGATTCACCCCTCCACTTT
TRBV5-4	NA	TRBJ2-3	NA	CASSTGAGAVKDTQYF	TGTGCCAGCAGCACTGGCGCAGGGGCTGTCAAAGATACGCAGTATTTT
TRBV2	TRBD1	TRBJ2-1	NA	CASSGTGGFDEQFF	TGTGCCAGCAGTGGGACAGGGGGCTTTGATGAGCAGTTCTTC
TRBV10-2	TRBD2	TRBJ2-3	NA	CASSRSRGGPDTQYF	TGCGCCAGCAGCCGCTCGCGGGGGGGCCCAGATACGCAGTATTTT
TRBV5-8	NA	TRBJ2-6	NA	CASSLARGAGANVLTF	TGTGCCAGCAGCTTGGCGAGGGGAGCTGGGGCCAACGTCCTGACTTTC
TRBV5-6	TRBD1	TRBJ1-6	NA	CASSLVPGQGSPLHF	TGTGCCAGCAGCTTGGTTCCGGGACAGGGTTCACCCCTCCACTTT
TRBV2	NA	TRBJ2-2	NA	CASRDPGIPNTGELFF	TGTGCCAGCAGAGACCCAGGGATTCCCAACACCGGGGAGCTGTTTTTT
TRBV6-5	TRBD2	TRBJ2-2	NA	CASSYAAGVDTGELFF	TGTGCCAGCAGTTATGCGGCGGGAGTAGACACCGGGGAGCTGTTTTTT
TRBV30	TRBD1	TRBJ2-1	NA	CAWSVRGTGGVDEQFF	TGTGCCTGGAGTGTACGGGGGACAGGGGGTGTCGATGAGCAGTTCTTC
TRBV6-6	NA	TRBJ1-1	NA	CASSYSTGTEAFF	TGTGCCAGCAGTTACTCGACTGGTACTGAAGCTTTCTTT
TRBV6-4	NA	TRBJ1-6	NA	CASRLRDDYNSPLHF	TGTGCCAGCAGACTCCGGGACGACTATAATTCACCCCTCCACTTT
TRBV5-5	TRBD2	TRBJ2-7	once	CASSTGLWSGRINEQYF	TGTGCCAGCAGCACGGGACTGTGGAGCGGGAGGATCAACGAGCAGTACTTC